One sample yielded the 22 T cell receptor beta chains listed below, sequenced in a study of CXCR3-negative and CXCR3-positive naive CD8 T cells. Carrying UMI labels, the TRB cDNA libraries were prepared through 5' RACE. No DNA is given; TCRdb re-called the 5' RACE reads and lists each CDR3 protein once. This sample contains approximately 52,000 distinct CDR3 sequences. Material for sequencing was memory CD8+ T cells from blood. These receptors were taken from a human donor in good health. Some clones in this sample may be carry-over from other donors' samples.

The rearrangement joins TRBV5-5 to TRBJ2-2; the D gene TCRdb calls, TRBD2, cannot be checked with no DNA. The CDR3 loop spans 16 amino acids. The germline V gene has CDR1 SGHKS and CDR2 YYEKEE (reference sequence). CDR3 protein: CASSFTAAGGIGELFF.

The rearrangement joins TRBV5-1 to TRBJ2-1. Per the germline V gene, CDR1 is SGHRS and CDR2 is YFSETQ. CDR3 length: 14 amino acids. The CDR3 here is CASSFGQLGNEQFF.

The chain employs TRBV20-1 and TRBJ2-2; TCRdb outputs TRBD1, but without DNA this stays unchecked. Germline CDR1 reads DFQATT; CDR2 reads SNEGSKA (reference sequence). CDR3 length: 15 amino acids. This CDR3 reads CSARWTDRETGELFF.

CDR3 loop: CASSLVAFRETQYF. The rearrangement joins TRBV7-8 to TRBJ2-5. This CDR3 contains 14 residues. CDR1 is SGHVS and CDR2 is FQNEAQ in the germline V gene.

The chain combines TRBV7-8 with TRBJ2-3; the D call of TRBD2 rests on TCRdb alone, since no DNA is present to check it. CDR3 length: 14 residues. Germline V gene lookup returns CDR1 SGHVS and CDR2 FQNEAQ. CDR3 in amino acids: CASLPQIYTDTQYF.

V gene TRBV9 combines with J gene TRBJ2-1; TCRdb indicates TRBD2, and absent DNA this call remains unverified. Germline values: CDR1 SGDLS, CDR2 YYNGEE. This CDR3 has 16 amino acids. This chain's CDR3 is CASSSHLGLGADEQFF.

This sequence joins TRBV6-2 or TRBV6-3 and TRBJ2-1; TCRdb selects TRBD2, and the lack of DNA leaves this call unchecked. The germline gives CDR1 MNHEY, CDR2 SVGEGT. The CDR3 covers 17 residues. CDR3: CASSYTPGTFSYNEQFF.

This chain joins TRBV3-1 and TRBJ2-3; TCRdb outputs TRBD2, but without DNA this stays unchecked. This CDR3 spans 15 amino acids. Germline CDR1 reads LGHDT; CDR2 reads YNNKEL (reference sequence). The CDR3 loop is CAISESRTAEDTQYF.

The chain uses TRBV28 and TRBJ2-7; TCRdb's D call of TRBD1 is untestable without DNA. CDR1 and CDR2 from the germline V gene are MDHEN and SYDVKM. The CDR3 length is 11 residues. The CDR3 reads CASSRDNEQYF.

Judged by frequency, this clonotype is medium-sized. V usage is TRBV20-1 and J usage is TRBJ2-7; the TCRdb call, TRBD1, lacks DNA for checking. Germline V gives CDR1 DFQATT, CDR2 SNEGSKA (reference sequence). The CDR3 runs 13 residues. CDR3 loop: CSASRGSVVEQYF.

This chain uses TRBV10-3 with TRBJ2-1; lacking DNA, the TRBD1 call made by TCRdb goes unchecked. Germline-derived CDR1 and CDR2 are ENHRY and SYGVKD. The CDR3 has 15 residues. Here the CDR3 reads CAISESVGGENEQFF.

The chain joins TRBV29-1 to TRBJ2-5; TCRdb's D gene call, TRBD2, goes unchecked for lack of DNA. There are 14 residues in the CDR3. Germline-derived CDR1 and CDR2 are SQVTM and ANQGSEA. The CDR3 loop is CSVLSGGLQETQYF.

The rearrangement links TRBV20-1 to TRBJ2-7; without DNA, the TCRdb call of TRBD1 cannot be checked. The CDR3 length is 14 residues. Germline CDR1 reads DFQATT; CDR2 reads SNEGSKA (reference sequence). The CDR3 protein is CSARERGGPYEQYF.

The genes are TRBV7-9 and TRBJ2-5; the D call of TRBD1 rests on TCRdb alone, since no DNA is present to check it. Germline loops: CDR1 SEHNR, CDR2 FQNEAQ (reference sequence). This CDR3 is 18 amino acids long. CDR3 sequence reads: CASSLAGSRDRGQETQYF.

The chain employs TRBV29-1 and TRBJ2-2; TCRdb indicates TRBD1, and absent DNA this call remains unverified. The CDR3 has 13 residues. The germline CDR1 and CDR2 sequences are SQVTM and ANQGSEA. CDR3 in amino acids: CSGQGANTGELFF.

V gene TRBV29-1 combines with J gene TRBJ2-1; TCRdb's D gene call, TRBD1, goes unchecked for lack of DNA. The CDR3 is 14 residues long. Germline CDR1 is SQVTM and CDR2 is ANQGSEA. The CDR3 sequence: CSVDKGQGLNEQFF.

CDR3 in amino acids: CASSLDIGMNTEAFF. The V and J genes are TRBV30 and TRBJ1-1. Germline V gene lookup returns CDR1 GTSNPN and CDR2 SVGIG (reference sequence). The CDR3 covers 15 residues.

This sequence joins TRBV7-9 and TRBJ2-7; TCRdb proposes TRBD1, but this gene call is untestable without DNA. CDR1 is SEHNR and CDR2 is FQNEAQ in the germline V gene (reference sequence). This CDR3 has 15 amino acids. CDR3 amino acids: CASSPFPGQGGEQYF.

J is TRBJ2-7 and V is TRBV4-2; TCRdb's D gene call, TRBD2, goes unchecked for lack of DNA. Germline CDR1 and CDR2: LGHNA and YNFKEQ. This CDR3 has 15 residues. CDR3: CASSQEWTEGYEQYF.

The rearrangement links TRBV7-2 to TRBJ2-7. Per germline, CDR1 SGHTA and CDR2 FQGNSA. This CDR3 has 16 residues. The CDR3 protein is CASSLDTVLVPDEQYF.

CDR3 region: CSVWDRQETQYF. The chain joins TRBV29-1 to TRBJ2-5; TCRdb's D call, TRBD1, is unchecked because there is no DNA. This CDR3 is built from 12 residues. Germline V gene data show CDR1 as SQVTM and CDR2 as ANQGSEA.

The chain links TRBV29-1 to TRBJ2-1. The germline V gene encodes CDR1 SQVTM and CDR2 ANQGSEA. The CDR3 totals 11 residues. The chain's CDR3 is CSDYHSGEQFF.